The TCR delta chain described here comes from a study of Vδ1+ human thymocytes. V lost 5 bases, J lost 0 bases, and 32 bases stayed unmatched. This CDR3 has 24 amino acids. Per the germline V gene, CDR1 is TSWWSYY and CDR2 is QGS. The study's findings and limits: TRD repertoires were essentially private, unlike widely shared TRG clonotypes. Thymic TRG and TRD repertoires appeared highly polyclonal.

A note on this clone: Its antigen is not known.

The template was reverse-transcribed extracted RNA. Pooled V-gene forward primers with one constant-region reverse primer generated the CDR3 amplicons by multiplex PCR. TCRdb processed the multiplex PCR reads again with the CATT caller. The data hold 54,000 or so delta-chain clones, with roughly 15% observed a single time. The clonotype comes from a boy younger than two who had congenital heart surgery. The rearrangement links TRDV1 to TRDJ1; 8 bases align to TRDD3. The material sequenced was Vdelta1+ gamma-delta thymocytes from the thymus. The subset: FACS-sorted CD3+ TCRalphabeta- TCRVdelta1+ TCRVdelta2- thymocytes. The CDR3 is CALGNYPTRWSYWGRRVYTDKLIF. In nucleotides, the CDR3 is TGTGCTCTTGGGAACTACCCTACCCGTTGGTCTTACTGGGGGCGCCGGGTTTACACCGATAAACTCATCTTT.